This record concerns one T cell receptor beta chain sequence. This sample was taken from a study of T-cell reconstitution after alpha-beta-depleted transplantation in children. Unique molecular identifiers were incorporated when the TCRbeta library was constructed. TCRdb re-called the PCR reads through MiXCR, storing one row per CDR3 protein. This sample has 100,000 to 120,000 distinct CDR3 sequences; approximately 6.4% occur once, and the top ten carry about 23%. The sequencing here drew on PBMCs, mostly from graft donor cells, taken 360 days after TCRalphabeta/CD19-depleted stem cell transplant. The receptor was derived from a male patient aged 2 to 9 who had a stem cell transplant for acute lymphoblastic leukemia, so the T cells may come from the graft donor.

The CDR3 region has the DNA TGTGCCAGCAGCCAAGGAAGGGTAATGATCGGCAATCAGCCCCAGCATTTT. Protein sequence: CASSQGRVMIGNQPQHF. This rearrangement joins TRBV4-2 to TRBJ1-5; D call uncertain. Trimming removed 1 base at V and 2 bases at J, with 15 bases between. Germline CDR1 is LGHNA and CDR2 is YNFKEQ. The CDR3 length is 17 residues.